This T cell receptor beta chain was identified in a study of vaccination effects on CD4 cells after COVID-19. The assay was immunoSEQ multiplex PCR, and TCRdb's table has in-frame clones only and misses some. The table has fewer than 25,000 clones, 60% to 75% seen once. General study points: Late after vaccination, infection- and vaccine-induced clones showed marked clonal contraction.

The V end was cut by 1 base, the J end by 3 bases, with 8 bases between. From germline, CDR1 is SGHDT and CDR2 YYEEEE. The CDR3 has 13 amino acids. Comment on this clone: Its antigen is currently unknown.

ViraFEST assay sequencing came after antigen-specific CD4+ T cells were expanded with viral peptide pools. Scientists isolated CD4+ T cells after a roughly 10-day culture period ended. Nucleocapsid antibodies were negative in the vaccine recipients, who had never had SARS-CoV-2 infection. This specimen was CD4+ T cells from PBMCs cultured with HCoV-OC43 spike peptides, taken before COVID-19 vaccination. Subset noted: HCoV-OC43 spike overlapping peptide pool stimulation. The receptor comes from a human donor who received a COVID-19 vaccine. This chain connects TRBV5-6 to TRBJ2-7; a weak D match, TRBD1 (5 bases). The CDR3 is CASSLYRSYEQYF. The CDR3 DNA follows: TGTGCCAGCAGCTTGTACAGGAGCTACGAGCAGTACTTC.